The clone carrying this T cell receptor beta chain was seen at least ten times. The target antigen is unknown. Each gene name is a mouse one. The CDR3 end falls 4 residues outside the read, so it is completed with the germline J gene. Sequencing relied on a cDNA template that was reverse transcribed from extracted RNA. Method: immunoSEQ multiplex PCR; TCRdb's copy keeps in-frame clones and lacks some. The table lists about 19,000 clones, no singletons, with 31% in the top ten. This CDR3 has 13 residues. Germline V lookup: CDR1 NNHDY, CDR2 SYVADS. V was clipped by 1 base and J by 0 bases, with 5 bases between them. The pooled cutaneous lymph node cells were sorted using several markers (CD4, CD8alpha, NKG2D, NKG2ACE and others). These data belong to a study of CD8+ T cells in alopecia areata. About the study: Grafting placed skin from approximately 6-13-month-old C3H/HeJ donors with spontaneous alopecia onto roughly 6-11-week-old female C3H/HeJ mice. Study observations and caveats: Lesional scalp displayed greater clonality than normal scalp, most notably in alopecia totalis/universalis. Sequencing of scalp tissue also captures the resident alphabeta T cells of normal skin.

The receptor's source is a C3H/HeJ mouse with alopecia areata. MHC haplotype here: H2-k. Input material: CD8+ T cells sorted from a lymph node. The J gene is TRBJ2-7, the V gene TRBV13-3; D gene unclear. The covered CDR3 bases are TGTGCCAGCAGTGATTCACTCTCCTAT. This codes for CASSDSLSY. The whole CDR3 is CASSDSLSYEQYF.